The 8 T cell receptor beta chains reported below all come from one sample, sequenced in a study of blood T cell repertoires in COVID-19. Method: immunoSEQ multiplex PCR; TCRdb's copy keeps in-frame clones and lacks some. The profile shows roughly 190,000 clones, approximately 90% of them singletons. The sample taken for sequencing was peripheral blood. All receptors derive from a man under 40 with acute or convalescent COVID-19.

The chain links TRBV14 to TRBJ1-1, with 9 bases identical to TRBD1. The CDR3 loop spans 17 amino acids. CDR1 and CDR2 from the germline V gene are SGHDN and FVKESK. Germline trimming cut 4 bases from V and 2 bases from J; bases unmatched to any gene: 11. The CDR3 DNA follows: TGTGCCAGCAGCCGCCGGATGGGACAGGGAACCAACACTGAAGCTTTCTTT. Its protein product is CASSRRMGQGTNTEAFF.

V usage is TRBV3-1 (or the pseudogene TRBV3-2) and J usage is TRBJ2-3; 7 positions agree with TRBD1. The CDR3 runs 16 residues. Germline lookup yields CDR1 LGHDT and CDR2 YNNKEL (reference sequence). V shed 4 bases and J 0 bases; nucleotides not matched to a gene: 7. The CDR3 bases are TGTGCCAGCAGCCGGGACAGACAGATTAGCACAGATACGCAGTATTTT. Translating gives CASSRDRQISTDTQYF.

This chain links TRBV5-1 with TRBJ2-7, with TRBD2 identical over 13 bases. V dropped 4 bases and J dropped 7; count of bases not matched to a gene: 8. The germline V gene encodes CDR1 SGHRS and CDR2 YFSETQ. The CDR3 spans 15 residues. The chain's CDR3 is CASSGGLAGAREQYF. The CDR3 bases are TGCGCCAGCAGCGGAGGACTAGCGGGAGCTCGGGAGCAGTACTTC.

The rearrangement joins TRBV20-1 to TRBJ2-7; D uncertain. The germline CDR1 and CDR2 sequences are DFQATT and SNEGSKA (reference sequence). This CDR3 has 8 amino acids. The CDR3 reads CSRYEQYF. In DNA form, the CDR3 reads TGCAGCCGTTACGAGCAGTACTTC.

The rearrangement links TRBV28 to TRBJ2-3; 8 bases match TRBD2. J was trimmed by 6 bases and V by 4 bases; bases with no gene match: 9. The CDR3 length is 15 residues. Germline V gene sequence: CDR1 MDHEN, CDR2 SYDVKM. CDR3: CASSSGGNSRDTQYF. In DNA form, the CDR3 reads TGTGCCAGCAGTTCGGGGGGGAACTCGAGGGATACGCAGTATTTT.

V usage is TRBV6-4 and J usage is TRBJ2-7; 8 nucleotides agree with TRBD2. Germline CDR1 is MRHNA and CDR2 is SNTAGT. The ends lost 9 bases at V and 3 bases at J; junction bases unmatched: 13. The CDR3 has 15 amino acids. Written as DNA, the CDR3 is TGTGCCAGGGATCAACTAGCGGATAAAATCTACGAGCAGTACTTC. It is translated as CARDQLADKIYEQYF.

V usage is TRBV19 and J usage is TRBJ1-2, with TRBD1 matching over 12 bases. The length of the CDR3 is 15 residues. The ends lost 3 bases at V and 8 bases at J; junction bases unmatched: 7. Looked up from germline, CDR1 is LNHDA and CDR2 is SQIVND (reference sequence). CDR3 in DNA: TGTGCCAGTAGTATCGTGGGACAGGGGGCGCCGGGCTACACCTTC. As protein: CASSIVGQGAPGYTF.

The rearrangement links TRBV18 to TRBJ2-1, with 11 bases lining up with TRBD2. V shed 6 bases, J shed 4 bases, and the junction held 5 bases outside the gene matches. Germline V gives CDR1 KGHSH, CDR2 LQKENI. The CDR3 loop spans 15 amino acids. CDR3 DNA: TGTGCCAGCTCGGCCGGGACTAGCGGTTACAATGAGCAGTTCTTC. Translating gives CASSAGTSGYNEQFF.